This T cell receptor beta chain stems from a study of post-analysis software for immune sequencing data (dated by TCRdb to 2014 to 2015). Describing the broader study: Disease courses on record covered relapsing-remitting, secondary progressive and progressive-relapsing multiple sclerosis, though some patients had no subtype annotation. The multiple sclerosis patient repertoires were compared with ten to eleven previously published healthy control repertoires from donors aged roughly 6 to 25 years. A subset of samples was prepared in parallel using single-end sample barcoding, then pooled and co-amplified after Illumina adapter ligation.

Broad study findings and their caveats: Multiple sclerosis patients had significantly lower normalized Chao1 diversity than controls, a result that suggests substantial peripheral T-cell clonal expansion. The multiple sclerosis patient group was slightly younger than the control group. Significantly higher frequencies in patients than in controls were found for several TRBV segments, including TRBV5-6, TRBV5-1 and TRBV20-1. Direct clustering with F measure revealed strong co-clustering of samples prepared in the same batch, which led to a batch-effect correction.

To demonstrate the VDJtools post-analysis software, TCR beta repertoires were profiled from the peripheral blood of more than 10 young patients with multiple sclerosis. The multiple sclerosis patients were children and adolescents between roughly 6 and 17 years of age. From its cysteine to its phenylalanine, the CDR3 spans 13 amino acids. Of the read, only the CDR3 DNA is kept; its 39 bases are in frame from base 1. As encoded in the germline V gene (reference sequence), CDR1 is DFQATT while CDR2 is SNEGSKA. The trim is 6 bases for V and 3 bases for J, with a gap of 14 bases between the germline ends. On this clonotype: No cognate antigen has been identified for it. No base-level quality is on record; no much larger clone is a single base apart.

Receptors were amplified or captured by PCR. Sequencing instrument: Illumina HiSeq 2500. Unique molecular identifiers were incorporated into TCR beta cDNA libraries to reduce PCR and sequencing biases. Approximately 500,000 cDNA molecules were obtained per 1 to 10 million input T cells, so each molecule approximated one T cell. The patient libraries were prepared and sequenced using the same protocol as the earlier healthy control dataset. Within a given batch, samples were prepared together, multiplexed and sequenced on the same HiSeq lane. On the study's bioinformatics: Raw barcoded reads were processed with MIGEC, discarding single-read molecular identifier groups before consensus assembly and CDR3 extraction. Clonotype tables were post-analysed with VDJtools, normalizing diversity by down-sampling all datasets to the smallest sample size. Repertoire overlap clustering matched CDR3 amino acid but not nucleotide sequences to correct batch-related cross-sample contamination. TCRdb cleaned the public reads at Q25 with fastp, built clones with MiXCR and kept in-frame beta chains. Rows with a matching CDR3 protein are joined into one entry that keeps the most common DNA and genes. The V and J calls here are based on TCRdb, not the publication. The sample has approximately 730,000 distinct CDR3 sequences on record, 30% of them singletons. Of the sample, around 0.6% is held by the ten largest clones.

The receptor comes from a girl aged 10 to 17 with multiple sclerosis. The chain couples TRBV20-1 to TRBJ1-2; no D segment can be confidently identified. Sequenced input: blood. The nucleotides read TGCAGTGCCACCCTGGGCAGCCACTATGGCTACACCTTC. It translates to CSATLGSHYGYTF.